The 23 T cell receptor beta chains in this list originate from one sample, sequenced in a study of T cell responses to AZD1222 COVID-19 vaccine. Generated by immunoSEQ multiplex PCR, the TCRdb table keeps only in-frame clones and is missing some. The table includes about 83,000 clones, about 84% detected once. Material: peripheral blood, obtained on day 0 of AZD1222 vaccination. These receptors were taken from an adult in good health.

The rearrangement joins TRBV12-3 or TRBV12-4 to TRBJ2-1, with D possibly matching TRBD2 (6 bases). The CDR3 loop spans 10 amino acids. The V and J ends lost 6 bases and 10 bases respectively, with 7 bases between them. CDR3 loop: CASSGLEQFF. In nucleotides, the CDR3 is TGTGCCAGCAGCGGACTAGAGCAGTTCTTC.

CDR3 sequence (DNA): TGTGCCAGCAGCGTGTCTGGGGACACCGGGGAGCTGTTTTTT. Amino acids: CASSVSGDTGELFF. This chain connects TRBV9 to TRBJ2-2; D is undetermined. Trimming cost V 2 bases and J 3 bases, with 8 bases left between them. CDR3 length: 14 residues. Germline CDR1 reads SGDLS; CDR2 reads YYNGEE.

The chain joins TRBV27 to TRBJ1-6; TRBD1 agrees at 7 bases. The ends lost 1 base at V and 7 bases at J; junction bases unmatched: 10. The CDR3 has 17 amino acids. The germline gives CDR1 MNHEY, CDR2 SMNVEV (reference sequence). The CDR3 loop is CASSLLPPTGSNSPLHF. For the CDR3, the DNA is TGTGCCAGCAGTTTATTGCCACCGACAGGGTCCAATTCACCCCTCCACTTT.

The gene calls are TRBV29-1 and TRBJ2-1; D is undetermined. This CDR3 contains 12 residues. CDR1 is SQVTM, CDR2 ANQGSEA, per germline. V lost 6 bases and J 4 bases, leaving 10 bases between the germline ends. In DNA, the CDR3 is TGCAGCGTCGCAACAGATTACAATGAGCAGTTCTTC. This sequence encodes CSVATDYNEQFF.

This chain links TRBV10-3 with TRBJ2-1; maybe TRBD1 (6 bases). V dropped 5 bases and J dropped 7 bases, with 24 bases sitting between them. Germline lookup yields CDR1 ENHRY and CDR2 SYGVKD. The CDR3 covers 17 residues. The CDR3 is CAISPGGFSDRRNEQFF. For the CDR3, the DNA is TGTGCCATCAGTCCGGGCGGTTTTTCGGACAGACGGAATGAGCAGTTCTTC.

The V and J genes are TRBV30 and TRBJ1-2; D not resolved. The germline V and J ends were trimmed by 6 bases and 4 bases, with 12 bases remaining between them. Germline CDR1 reads GTSNPN; CDR2 reads SVGIG (reference sequence). The CDR3 extends over 12 amino acids. The CDR3 region has the DNA TGTGCCTGTGGACCGAGGCCCTATGGCTACACCTTC. As protein: CACGPRPYGYTF.

The chain joins TRBV19 to TRBJ2-1, with 7 nucleotides matching TRBD2. CDR1 is LNHDA, CDR2 SQIVND, per germline (reference sequence). Losses at the gene ends were 5 bases for V and 8 bases for J; bases not matched to a gene: 15. CDR3 length: 16 residues. CDR3 sequence reads: CASSQYLGGSVHEQFF. The CDR3 bases are TGTGCCAGTAGTCAATACCTCGGGGGGAGTGTCCATGAGCAGTTCTTC.

The V call is TRBV4-3, the J call TRBJ2-7, with unresolved D. The germline gives CDR1 LGHNA, CDR2 YSLEER. Trimming took 0 bases from V and 2 from J, leaving 11 bases between them. The CDR3 extends over 15 amino acids. The DNA for the CDR3 is TGCGCCAGCAGCCAAGATCCCCAGGTTACCTACGAGCAGTACTTC. Translating gives CASSQDPQVTYEQYF.

The CDR3 DNA reads TGTGCCAGCAGCTTGGGACCGTCGAACACTGAAGCTTTCTTT. As protein: CASSLGPSNTEAFF. The chain links TRBV13 to TRBJ1-1; D might be TRBD1 (5 bases). V lost 3 bases and J lost 1, with 9 bases in between. The CDR3 loop spans 14 amino acids. Germline V lookup: CDR1 PRHDT, CDR2 FYEKMQ (reference sequence).

The gene calls are TRBV9 and TRBJ1-5; TRBD1 might be the D (5 bases). The CDR3 has 14 residues. The V end lost 4 bases, the J end lost 5 bases, and 13 bases lay between the germline ends. CDR1 and CDR2 from the germline V gene are SGDLS and YYNGEE. The CDR3, as DNA: TGTGCCAGCAGCCCTCGACAGACCGATCAGCCCCAGCATTTT. Protein sequence: CASSPRQTDQPQHF. The full variable domain, rest sourced from reference TRBV9 and TRBJ1-5, is DSGVTQTPKHLITATGQRVTLRCSPRSGDLSVYWYQQSLDQGLQFLIQYYNGEERAKGNILERFSAQQFPDLHSELNLSSLELGDSALYFCASSPRQTDQPQHFGDGTRLSIL.

The chain links TRBV18 to TRBJ2-7; D gene unclear. This CDR3 is built from 15 residues. CDR1 is KGHSH and CDR2 is LQKENI in the germline V gene. V was trimmed by 3 bases and J by 0 bases, leaving 12 bases between them. CDR3 region: CASSPSGRFSYEQYF. The CDR3, as DNA: TGTGCCAGCTCACCCTCGGGTCGCTTCTCCTACGAGCAGTACTTC.

The V and J genes are TRBV7-2 and TRBJ2-2; D remains ambiguous. CDR1 SGHTA and CDR2 FQGNSA come from the germline V gene. The germline V and J ends were trimmed by 2 bases and 2 bases, with 9 bases remaining between them. The CDR3 spans 15 residues. CDR3: CASSLYNFNTGELFF. CDR3 bases: TGTGCCAGCAGCTTATACAACTTTAACACCGGGGAGCTGTTTTTT.

This chain joins TRBV10-3 and TRBJ2-1, with 9 bases identical to TRBD2. Germline values: CDR1 ENHRY, CDR2 SYGVKD. J gave up 1 base and V 6 bases, and 4 bases lay outside the gene matches. The CDR3 contains 15 residues. DNA for the CDR3: TGTGCCATCAGCAATAGCGGGAGTTCCTACAATGAGCAGTTCTTC. The encoded protein is CAISNSGSSYNEQFF.

The rearrangement uses TRBV5-1 and TRBJ2-1, with TRBD2 as a possible D gene (5 bases). This CDR3 is built from 17 residues. Looked up from germline, CDR1 is SGHRS and CDR2 is YFSETQ. Trimming took 4 bases from V and 0 from J, leaving 17 bases between them. Here the CDR3 reads CASSLLPSRSSYNEQFF. As DNA, the CDR3 is TGCGCCAGCAGCCTACTCCCTAGCCGGAGCTCCTACAATGAGCAGTTCTTC.

The chain employs TRBV15 and TRBJ1-1; D gene unclear. Between the trimmed V and J ends, which lost 0 bases and 4 bases, there was a span of 9 bases. The germline CDR1 and CDR2 sequences are LNHNV and YYDKDF (reference sequence). This CDR3 is 14 amino acids long. The chain's CDR3 is CATSRDIHPTEAFF. The CDR3 DNA reads TGTGCCACCAGCAGAGATATACATCCCACTGAAGCTTTCTTT.

The V gene is TRBV3-1 (or the pseudogene TRBV3-2), the J gene TRBJ1-3; 10 nucleotides agree with TRBD1. The CDR3 covers 17 residues. CDR1 is LGHDT, CDR2 YNNKEL, per germline (reference sequence). Trimming cost V 4 bases and J 8 bases; bases outside gene matches: 14. Here the CDR3 reads CASSPSWGQGKGDTIYF. Written as DNA, the CDR3 is TGTGCCAGCAGCCCCAGCTGGGGACAGGGGAAGGGGGACACCATATATTTT.

The gene calls are TRBV12-3 or TRBV12-4 and TRBJ1-4; D is ambiguous. Trimming removed 2 bases at V and 0 bases at J, with 1 base between. This CDR3 is 13 amino acids long. The CDR3 nucleotides are TGTGCCAGCAGTTTATCAACTAATGAAAAACTGTTTTTT. Encoded protein: CASSLSTNEKLFF.

The chain is built from TRBV2 and TRBJ2-2; maybe TRBD2 (5 bases). CDR1 and CDR2 from the germline V gene are SNHLY and FYNNEI. V was cut by 4 bases and J by 6 bases, with 12 bases left in between. CDR3 length equals 14 residues. In DNA form, the CDR3 reads TGTGCCAGCAGTGCTAGCCAGGTGGCCGGGGAGCTGTTTTTT. Its protein is CASSASQVAGELFF.

V usage is TRBV28 and J usage is TRBJ2-7, with no clear D. This CDR3 is built from 13 residues. V lost 6 bases to trimming and J lost 0 bases, with 9 bases between them. Per germline, CDR1 MDHEN and CDR2 SYDVKM. CDR3 sequence reads: CASRVTDSYEQYF. The CDR3 DNA reads as TGTGCCAGCAGGGTGACGGACTCCTACGAGCAGTACTTC.

This rearrangement joins TRBV6-2 or TRBV6-3 to TRBJ2-3; 7 nucleotides line up with TRBD2. CDR3 size: 12 residues. Germline values: CDR1 MNHEY, CDR2 SVGEGT. V lost 6 bases to trimming and J lost 3 bases; unmatched junction nucleotides: 0. The CDR3: CASSGGTDTQYF. Written as DNA, the CDR3 is TGTGCCAGCAGCGGGGGGACAGATACGCAGTATTTT.

The rearrangement links TRBV19 to TRBJ1-2; no firm D call. CDR1 and CDR2 (germline): LNHDA, SQIVND (reference sequence). V lost 5 bases, J lost 0 bases, and 13 bases lay in between. The CDR3 length is 15 residues. CDR3 in DNA: TGTGCCAGTAGTCCTCTGGTGGGGACTAACTATGGCTACACCTTC. Its translation is CASSPLVGTNYGYTF.

This chain joins TRBV4-1 and TRBJ1-2; TRBD1 matches at 10 bases. CDR3 length equals 16 residues. CDR1 and CDR2 from the germline V gene are MGHRA and YSYEKL. V lost 1 base to trimming and J lost 2 bases; unmatched junction nucleotides: 4. CDR3 sequence (DNA): TGCGCCAGCAGCCAAGCGACAGGGGGCGCGAACTATGGCTACACCTTC. This sequence encodes CASSQATGGANYGYTF.

The chain has TRBV4-3 and TRBJ1-1, with no clear D. The CDR3 covers 14 residues. V was clipped by 0 bases and J by 6 bases, with 11 bases between them. The germline CDR1 and CDR2 sequences are LGHNA and YSLEER. The CDR3 nucleotides read TGCGCCAGCAGCCAAGATTTAGGGCCGTCTGAAGCTTTCTTT. Protein sequence: CASSQDLGPSEAFF.